This is a list of T cell receptor beta chains from one sample in a study of shared clonotypes between healthy human individuals. Only in-frame clones appear in the TCRdb table, and some are missing; sequencing was by immunoSEQ multiplex PCR. Of 550,000 to 600,000 clones listed, just over 75% were seen once; the top ten hold 12%. Sequenced: PBMCs. The receptors were sampled from a woman aged 40 to 55 in good health. Some clones in this sample may be carry-over from other donors' samples. CDR3s include the opening cysteine and the closing phenylalanine or tryptophan. A D gene is named only where the DNA matches it firmly. For some rows the clone size is stated as once, few or many, or as a class when expanded; others skip it.

len,j_gene,v_gene,abundance,d_gene,CDR3aa,CDR3nt
14,TRBJ1-6,TRBV2,-,-,CASSLGHDNSPLHF,TGTGCCAGCAGTTTAGGACACGATAATTCACCCCTCCACTTT
12,TRBJ1-2,TRBV28,once,-,CASSLRGYGYTF,TGTGCCAGCAGTTTACGGGGTTATGGCTACACCTTC
13,TRBJ2-7,TRBV29-1,-,-,CSVARAGLYEQYF,TGCAGCGTTGCCCGCGCGGGACTTTACGAGCAGTACTTC
14,TRBJ2-3,TRBV2,few,-,CASLWATSTDTQYF,TGTGCCAGCTTATGGGCGACTAGCACAGATACGCAGTATTTT
13,TRBJ2-1,TRBV7-2,-,-,CASSLSLRSEQFF,TGTGCCAGCAGCTTATCCTTGAGAAGTGAGCAGTTCTTC
15,TRBJ2-7,TRBV18,-,TRBD1,CASSPGQDSSYEQYF,TGTGCCAGCTCACCGGGACAGGATAGCTCCTACGAGCAGTACTTC
15,TRBJ2-1,TRBV19,-,TRBD2,CASSPTSGSYNEQFF,TGTGCCAGTAGTCCTACTAGCGGGAGCTACAATGAGCAGTTCTTC
15,TRBJ2-7,TRBV6-1,once,TRBD1,CASSDWGQGAREQYF,TGTGCCAGCAGTGATTGGGGACAGGGGGCACGGGAGCAGTACTTC
13,TRBJ2-3,TRBV7-3,-,-,CASSLIGPDTQYF,TGTGCCAGCAGCTTAATAGGCCCAGATACGCAGTATTTT
14,TRBJ2-7,TRBV15,once,-,CATSKRTHTDEQYF,TGTGCCACCAGCAAACGAACCCACACGGACGAGCAGTACTTC
14,TRBJ2-7,TRBV15,-,-,CATSRQDGSYEQYF,TGTGCCACCAGCAGACAGGACGGCTCCTACGAGCAGTACTTC
18,TRBJ2-1,TRBV25-1,once,TRBD2,CASSTAGGPRSSYNEQFF,TGTGCCAGCAGCACCGCGGGAGGGCCCCGGAGCTCCTACAATGAGCAGTTCTTC
13,TRBJ1-5,TRBV30,-,-,CAWSGTRNQPQHF,TGTGCCTGGAGCGGGACACGCAATCAGCCCCAGCATTTT
15,TRBJ2-2,TRBV4-2,-,TRBD1,CASSQRQGAPGELFF,TGTGCCAGCAGCCAAAGGCAGGGGGCGCCCGGGGAGCTGTTTTTT
13,TRBJ2-7,TRBV7-7,-,TRBD1,CASSFDRGGEQYF,TGTGCTAGCAGCTTTGACAGGGGGGGCGAGCAGTACTTC
14,TRBJ1-5,TRBV5-1,-,TRBD1,CASSLTGGNQPQHF,TGCGCCAGCAGCTTGACAGGGGGCAATCAGCCCCAGCATTTT
16,TRBJ2-7,TRBV6-6,-,TRBD1,CASRHTGGQGSYEQYF,TGTGCCAGCCGTCACACGGGGGGACAGGGGTCCTACGAGCAGTACTTC
15,TRBJ1-5,TRBV7-6,-,-,CASSLGVRPNQPQHF,TGTGCCAGCAGCTTAGGCGTCAGGCCAAATCAGCCCCAGCATTTT
14,TRBJ2-5,TRBV14,-,-,CASSQVSGQETQYF,TGTGCCAGCAGCCAAGTGTCTGGCCAAGAGACCCAGTACTTC
16,TRBJ2-1,TRBV27,-,TRBD2,CASSSYLAGGYNEQFF,TGTGCCAGCAGTTCGTATCTAGCGGGAGGTTACAATGAGCAGTTCTTC
13,TRBJ2-5,TRBV6-5,-,-,CASRLGTQETQYF,TGTGCCAGCCGACTTGGGACACAAGAGACCCAGTACTTC
15,TRBJ2-3,TRBV5-6,-,TRBD2,CASSRQTSGTDTQYF,TGTGCCAGCAGCCGCCAGACTAGCGGCACAGATACGCAGTATTTT
16,TRBJ2-1,TRBV4-3,-,TRBD2,CASSLLGGRAYNEQFF,TGCGCCAGCAGCCTACTTGGTGGGAGGGCCTACAATGAGCAGTTCTTC
15,TRBJ1-2,TRBV19,-,-,CASSGTGNANYGYTF,TGTGCCAGTAGTGGGACGGGAAATGCTAACTATGGCTACACCTTC
15,TRBJ1-5,TRBV10-3,-,TRBD1,CAISAGQGDNQPQHF,TGTGCCATCAGCGCGGGACAGGGGGACAATCAGCCCCAGCATTTT
14,TRBJ2-7,TRBV4-2,-,TRBD1,CASSSGQGVDEQYF,TGTGCCAGCAGCTCCGGACAGGGAGTGGACGAGCAGTACTTC
15,TRBJ2-1,TRBV7-3,-,TRBD2,CASSPGGSSYNEQFF,TGTGCCAGCAGCCCCGGGGGGAGCTCCTACAATGAGCAGTTCTTC
14,TRBJ2-3,TRBV28,-,TRBD2,CASNRLAGSDTQYF,TGTGCCAGCAATCGACTAGCGGGATCGGATACGCAGTATTTT
14,TRBJ1-5,TRBV7-9,-,-,CASSLSQNNQPQHF,TGTGCCAGCAGCTTAAGCCAGAATAATCAGCCCCAGCATTTT
14,TRBJ1-2,TRBV18,-,-,CASSPASGVYGYTF,TGTGCCAGCTCTCCTGCCTCGGGGGTCTATGGCTACACCTTC
15,TRBJ1-5,TRBV28,-,-,CASSLGSGSHQPQHF,TGTGCCAGCAGCCTAGGATCCGGGTCCCATCAGCCCCAGCATTTT
15,TRBJ1-3,TRBV11-2,-,-,CASSPDSSTGNTIYF,TGTGCCAGCAGCCCGGACAGCTCCACGGGAAACACCATATATTTT
15,TRBJ1-2,TRBV2,-,TRBD1,CASNDRGGGNYGYTF,TGTGCCAGCAACGACAGGGGAGGAGGTAACTATGGCTACACCTTC
12,TRBJ2-5,TRBV5-1,-,-,CASSLTRETQYF,TGCGCCAGCAGCCTAACCCGAGAGACCCAGTACTTC
12,TRBJ1-2,TRBV7-9,-,-,CASSLQSYGYTF,TGTGCCAGCAGCTTACAGTCCTATGGCTACACCTTC
18,TRBJ2-5,TRBV18,once,TRBD2,CASSPPGLAGVGAETQYF,TGTGCCAGCTCACCACCGGGACTAGCGGGAGTTGGGGCAGAGACCCAGTACTTC
13,TRBJ2-1,TRBV30,-,TRBD2,CAWTSGSYNEQFF,TGTGCCTGGACTAGCGGGAGCTACAATGAGCAGTTCTTC
16,TRBJ1-2,TRBV28,-,-,CASNRAIKGHHYGYTF,TGTGCCAGCAACCGGGCCATAAAGGGACACCACTATGGCTACACCTTC
14,TRBJ2-3,TRBV4-1,-,-,CASRSRDGTDTQYF,TGCGCCAGCAGATCGCGGGATGGCACAGATACGCAGTATTTT
13,TRBJ2-3,TRBV6-6,many,-,CASQGGPTDTQYF,TGTGCCTCTCAAGGCGGACCCACAGATACGCAGTATTTT
13,TRBJ2-7,TRBV7-9,-,-,CASSLGGTTEQYF,TGTGCCAGCAGCTTAGGGGGCACTACGGAGCAGTACTTC
15,TRBJ1-2,TRBV5-4,few,TRBD1,CASSYHDRGNYGYTF,TGTGCCAGCAGTTACCACGACAGGGGGAACTATGGCTACACCTTC
15,TRBJ2-7,TRBV9,-,TRBD2,CASSPSGRYSDEQYF,TGTGCCAGCAGCCCTAGCGGGAGATATAGTGACGAGCAGTACTTC
16,TRBJ2-5,TRBV6-1,-,TRBD1,CASSEGGQGVRETQYF,TGTGCCAGCAGTGAGGGGGGACAGGGGGTTAGGGAGACCCAGTACTTC
15,TRBJ2-5,TRBV6-5,-,TRBD2,CASSASGTWFGTQYF,TGTGCCAGCAGTGCTAGCGGGACCTGGTTCGGGACCCAGTACTTC
15,TRBJ2-7,TRBV4-2,-,-,CASSRDLAPTYEQYF,TGTGCCAGCAGCCGCGACCTTGCCCCCACCTACGAGCAGTACTTC
15,TRBJ1-2,TRBV9,-,-,CASSVDPGLDYGYTF,TGTGCCAGCAGCGTAGACCCGGGGCTGGACTATGGCTACACCTTC
14,TRBJ1-1,TRBV30,-,-,CAWTPGPLNTEAFF,TGTGCCTGGACCCCCGGGCCCTTGAACACTGAAGCTTTCTTT